A single sample is the source of the 30 T cell receptor beta chains below, sequenced in a study of blood T cells in healthy people across ages (dated by TCRdb to 2014 to 2015). Receptors were amplified or captured by 5' RACE. These reads were obtained on an Illumina HiSeq 2500. The second PCR ran for about 6 to 11 cycles and used a J-beta primer mix along with a sample-barcoded 5' primer. The raw public reads went through TCRdb reprocessing: fastp at Q25, MiXCR clone calling, in-frame beta chains kept. When rows share a CDR3 protein, they turn into one entry using the most common DNA and genes. In this sample the table shows approximately 1.5 million distinct CDR3 sequences, roughly a third of which occur a single time. The leading ten clones occupy 10% to 12% of the sample. Material for sequencing was blood. These receptors all stem from a woman aged 25 to 45 in good health.

The rearrangement joins TRBV2 to TRBJ2-3; TRBD1 matches 11 bases. Germline CDR1 is SNHLY and CDR2 is FYNNEI. The CDR3 has 16 residues. The trim removed 8 bases at V and 0 bases at J, leaving 7 bases unmatched. This CDR3 is CASPLGTGGSTDTQYF. The CDR3 nucleotides read TGTGCCAGCCCCCTAGGGACAGGGGGGAGCACAGATACGCAGTATTTT. Full variable domain (missing parts from reference TRBV2 and TRBJ2-3): EPEVTQTPSHQVTQMGQEVILRCVPISNHLYFYWYRQILGQKVEFLVSFYNNEISEKSEIFDDQFSVERPDGSNFTLKIRSTKLEDSAMYFCASPLGTGGSTDTQYFGPGTRLTVL.

The table lists this clonotype with a few counts. The V call is TRBV27, the J call TRBJ2-5; D is undetermined. The CDR3 covers 13 residues. The germline V gene encodes CDR1 MNHEY and CDR2 SMNVEV (reference sequence). The germline V and J ends were trimmed by 0 bases and 7 bases, with 9 bases remaining between them. CDR3 region: CASSLSPTLTQYF. CDR3 coding DNA: TGTGCCAGCAGTTTATCCCCGACTTTGACCCAGTACTTC.

This clonotype has more than one count but fewer than ten. The gene calls are TRBV20-1 and TRBJ2-7; TRBD2 might be the D (7 bases). This CDR3 contains 15 residues. V was trimmed by 0 bases and J by 2 bases, leaving 14 bases between them. Germline V gene sequence: CDR1 DFQATT, CDR2 SNEGSKA (reference sequence). The CDR3 DNA sequence: TGCAGTGCTAGAGAGGTCGGGGGGCAAACCTACGAGCAGTACTTC. Protein: CSAREVGGQTYEQYF.

The genes are TRBV7-2 and TRBJ2-7; 7 nucleotides agree with TRBD1. There are 15 residues in the CDR3. Germline CDR1 is SGHTA and CDR2 is FQGNSA. Losses at the gene ends were 5 bases for V and 2 bases for J; bases not matched to a gene: 9. The CDR3 DNA follows: TGTGCCAGCAGCGCCCCGACAGGGATAGCCTACGAGCAGTACTTC. This sequence encodes CASSAPTGIAYEQYF.

This clonotype appeared a few times. The V and J genes are TRBV20-1 and TRBJ2-7, with 9 bases matching TRBD2. V shed 6 bases, J shed 7 bases, and the junction held 13 bases outside the gene matches. This CDR3 region has 14 residues. The germline gives CDR1 DFQATT, CDR2 SNEGSKA (reference sequence). This CDR3 reads CSAETSGGIGEQYF. In nucleotides, the CDR3 is TGCAGTGCGGAGACTAGCGGAGGGATAGGAGAGCAGTACTTC.

This rearrangement joins TRBV28 to TRBJ2-7; 8 bases align to TRBD1. Germline CDR1 reads MDHEN; CDR2 reads SYDVKM. CDR3 length: 15 amino acids. After removal of 6 bases from V and 3 bases from J, the junction contained 10 bases not matched to a gene. This CDR3 reads CASRGRDRNFYEQYF. The CDR3 DNA reads as TGTGCCAGCAGGGGAAGGGACAGGAACTTCTACGAGCAGTACTTC.

V gene TRBV7-9 combines with J gene TRBJ2-4; no firm D call. The end of the DNA fits TRBJ2-7 better, so the J call may be wrong. The V gene's germline CDR1 is SEHNR and CDR2 FQNEAQ (reference sequence). The CDR3 runs 14 residues. The DNA of the CDR3 is TGTGCCAGCAGCTACGACGGTTTGTCCCACGAGCAGTACTTC. It yields the protein CASSYDGLSHEQYF.

This clonotype has just one count. The chain recombines TRBV20-1 with TRBJ1-4; tentatively, D is TRBD1 (5 bases). The CDR3 sequence is 13 residues long. Trimming shortened V by 5 bases and J by 4 bases, and 11 bases separated the two germline ends. Looked up from germline, CDR1 is DFQATT and CDR2 is SNEGSKA (reference sequence). The CDR3 bases are TGCAGTGCTGACAGTCCTCTTAATGAAAAACTGTTTTTT. This encodes CSADSPLNEKLFF.

The chain recombines TRBV5-1 with TRBJ1-2, with unresolved D. This CDR3 comprises 13 residues. CDR1 is SGHRS and CDR2 is YFSETQ in the germline V gene. V lost 3 bases, J lost 8 bases, and 14 bases lay in between. As DNA, the CDR3 is TGCGCCAGCAGCTCGACGGAATTGAACGGCTACACCTTC. Its translation: CASSSTELNGYTF.

Of note for this clonotype: Its ends do not fully match the called genes, so a read error is possible. The chain is built from TRBV4-1 and TRBJ1-2; D remains unclear. The CDR3 totals 13 residues. Germline CDR1 and CDR2: MGHRA and YSYEKL. CDR3 in amino acids: CVSSPGRAYGYTF. The DNA for the CDR3 is TGCGTCAGCAGCCCAGGACGGGCTTATGGCTACACCTTC.

The chain has TRBV7-2 and TRBJ2-7; either TRBD1 or TRBD2 may supply D (6 bases each). The CDR3 covers 14 residues. In germline, CDR1 is SGHTA, CDR2 FQGNSA. Trimming removed 5 bases at V and 7 bases at J, with 18 bases between. Written as DNA, the CDR3 is TGTGCCAGCAGCGAAAGCGGAGGGGGAACTGAGCAGTACTTC. Translating gives CASSESGGGTEQYF.

The V gene is TRBV28, the J gene TRBJ2-1; 8 bases are shared with TRBD2. CDR3 size: 16 residues. CDR1 is MDHEN and CDR2 is SYDVKM in the germline V gene. The trim removed 4 bases at V and 4 bases at J, leaving 9 bases unmatched. CDR3 sequence reads: CASSSLTSGKYNEQFF. The DNA for the CDR3 is TGTGCCAGCAGTTCCCTCACTAGCGGAAAGTACAATGAGCAGTTCTTC.

The V and J genes are TRBV28 and TRBJ2-5; TRBD2 might be the D (5 bases). The assigned J gene may be wrong: the sequence end matches TRBJ2-7 better. The CDR3 covers 14 residues. CDR1 MDHEN and CDR2 SYDVKM come from the germline V gene. The CDR3 reads CASSIPGEPYEQYF. The CDR3 nucleotides read TGTGCCAGCAGTATTCCCGGGGAACCCTACGAGCAGTACTTC.

CDR3 nucleotides: TGTGCCTGGAGTAACCTTCCGGGAGGAAATTCACCCCTCCACTTT. Translation gives CAWSNLPGGNSPLHF. This chain joins TRBV30 and TRBJ1-6; D gene uncertain. Germline CDR1 GTSNPN, CDR2 SVGIG (reference sequence). V was clipped by 2 bases and J by 7 bases, with 15 bases between them. The CDR3 is 15 residues long.

This clonotype was recorded a few times. The chain carries TRBV7-3 and TRBJ2-3; 11 bases are shared with TRBD2. This CDR3 has 17 amino acids. J lost 2 bases, V lost 7 bases, and 11 bases had no gene match. Germline V gene data show CDR1 as SGHTA and CDR2 as FQGTGA. The CDR3 sequence: CASTRLGTSGPTDTQYF. The CDR3 DNA reads TGTGCCAGCACCCGACTCGGGACTAGCGGTCCCACAGATACGCAGTATTTT.

The chain couples TRBV28 to TRBJ2-4; 14 bases fit TRBD2. This CDR3 has 16 residues. The germline V gene has CDR1 MDHEN and CDR2 SYDVKM. The V segment lost 5 bases and the J segment 8 bases; nucleotides outside the gene matches: 8. The CDR3 loop reads CASSGPGTSGSDIQYF. CDR3 nucleotide sequence: TGTGCCAGCAGTGGTCCCGGGACTAGCGGGAGCGACATTCAGTACTTC.

This clonotype was observed a handful of times. This chain's CDR3 is CASSLNTALRGNEKLFF. The CDR3 bases are TGTGCCAGCAGCTTAAATACGGCCCTCCGGGGTAATGAAAAACTGTTTTTT. The chain carries TRBV7-9 and TRBJ1-4; D remains unclear. The germline V gene has CDR1 SEHNR and CDR2 FQNEAQ (reference sequence). V gave up 2 bases and J gave up 4 bases, with 17 bases separating them. This CDR3 comprises 17 residues. Full variable domain (remainder filled in from reference TRBV7-9 and TRBJ1-4): DTGVSQNPRHKITKRGQNVTFRCDPISEHNRLYWYRQTLGQGPEFLTYFQNEAQLEKSRLLSDRFSAERPKGSFSTLEIQRTEQGDSAMYLCASSLNTALRGNEKLFFGSGTQLSVL.

This clonotype has a count of ten or more. This sequence joins TRBV29-1 and TRBJ2-3; 8 bases match TRBD2. Trimming cost V 7 bases and J 2 bases; bases outside gene matches: 5. Per the germline V gene, CDR1 is SQVTM and CDR2 is ANQGSEA. CDR3 length: 13 residues. CDR3 DNA sequence: TGCAGCGCCGGGACTAGACACACAGATACGCAGTATTTT. Translation gives CSAGTRHTDTQYF.

This clonotype has a handful of counts. The rearrangement joins TRBV6-1 to TRBJ2-3, with 8 nucleotides matching TRBD2. Trimming took 7 bases from V and 3 from J; bases not matched to a gene: 12. This CDR3 contains 16 residues. CDR1 is MNHNS and CDR2 is SASEGT in the germline V gene. In nucleotides, the CDR3 is TGTGCCAGCAAGAAGATCTACGCGGGGGGAACAGATACGCAGTATTTT. This gives the protein CASKKIYAGGTDTQYF.

The chain uses TRBV3-1 and TRBJ2-7; D call uncertain. The CDR3 is made up of 14 amino acids. Trimming removed 5 bases at V and 1 base at J, with 12 bases between. In germline, CDR1 is LGHDT, CDR2 YNNKEL (reference sequence). The DNA for the CDR3 is TGTGCCAGCAGCTTCCGGACCGGTTCCTACGAGCAGTACTTC. Protein sequence: CASSFRTGSYEQYF.

This clonotype was recorded only once. J is TRBJ2-7 and V is TRBV5-1; 7 nucleotides line up with TRBD1. Trimming cost V 0 bases and J 4 bases; bases outside gene matches: 7. CDR3 length: 15 amino acids. Germline V gene sequence: CDR1 SGHRS, CDR2 YFSETQ. CDR3 sequence (DNA): TGCGCCAGCAGCTTGGAGACAGGGAAAACTTACGAGCAGTACTTC. Translating it yields CASSLETGKTYEQYF.

This clonotype occurred a few times. This sequence joins TRBV7-3 and TRBJ2-1, with a possible D match to TRBD2 (5 bases). Trimming cost V 1 base and J 9 bases, with 10 bases left between them. This CDR3 region has 13 residues. Per germline, CDR1 SGHTA and CDR2 FQGTGA. CDR3 bases: TGTGCCAGCAGCTTAAACACGGGATCTGAGCAGTTCTTC. This codes for CASSLNTGSEQFF.

The V and J genes are TRBV20-1 and TRBJ2-3; TRBD2 aligns across 9 bases. The CDR3 consists of 15 residues. CDR1 and CDR2 from the germline V gene are DFQATT and SNEGSKA (reference sequence). With 7 bases clipped from V and 4 bases from J, the junction kept 12 bases outside the gene matches. The CDR3 DNA is TGCAGTGTTGAAGGGTCTAGCGGGGTCTCAGATACGCAGTATTTT. Protein: CSVEGSSGVSDTQYF.

This clonotype was seen a few times. The chain has TRBV12-3 or TRBV12-4 and TRBJ2-7; perhaps TRBD2 as D (6 bases). The V end was cut by 7 bases, the J end by 2 bases, with 18 bases between. The CDR3 covers 15 residues. CDR3 coding DNA: TGTGCCAGCACCCTTGGAGGGGTCAGTCCCTACGAGCAGTACTTC. Residues: CASTLGGVSPYEQYF.

This clonotype was detected ten times or more. The rearrangement links TRBV27 to TRBJ2-1; TRBD1 matches 8 bases. Germline V gene lookup returns CDR1 MNHEY and CDR2 SMNVEV (reference sequence). CDR3 size: 13 residues. Germline trimming cut 5 bases from V and 5 bases from J; bases unmatched to any gene: 2. CDR3 sequence reads: CASSQGAHNEQFF. DNA of the CDR3: TGTGCCAGCAGTCAGGGGGCTCACAATGAGCAGTTCTTC.

The gene calls are TRBV4-1 and TRBJ2-3; D not resolved. V was trimmed by 4 bases and J by 4 bases, leaving 18 bases between them. The length of the CDR3 is 16 residues. Germline lookup yields CDR1 MGHRA and CDR2 YSYEKL. The CDR3 spells CASSLARLGFSDTQYF. CDR3 in DNA: TGCGCCAGCAGCCTAGCTCGGCTGGGGTTTTCAGATACGCAGTATTTT.

This clonotype has just a few counts. V gene TRBV12-3 or TRBV12-4 combines with J gene TRBJ2-7, with 8 bases matching TRBD1. The CDR3 consists of 16 residues. V lost 6 bases to trimming and J lost 4 bases; unmatched junction nucleotides: 14. The CDR3: CASSAGGRGLGYEQYF. CDR3 DNA sequence: TGTGCCAGCAGCGCCGGGGGCAGGGGGCTGGGGTACGAGCAGTACTTC.

This chain uses TRBV28 with TRBJ2-5, with 10 bases matching TRBD2. This CDR3 spans 17 amino acids. V gave up 3 bases and J gave up 4 bases; unmatched junction bases: 11. The germline gives CDR1 MDHEN, CDR2 SYDVKM. The CDR3, as DNA: TGTGCCAGCAGTTTCCCAGCGGGAGGGCCCCCAGGAGAGACCCAGTACTTC. Translating it yields CASSFPAGGPPGETQYF.

The chain has TRBV7-6 and TRBJ2-2, with 9 nucleotides matching TRBD1. The CDR3 loop spans 16 amino acids. The V segment lost 5 bases and the J segment 7 bases; nucleotides outside the gene matches: 11. Germline V gene lookup returns CDR1 SGHVS and CDR2 FNYEAQ. The CDR3 reads CASSDSQGARNGELFF. The CDR3 DNA follows: TGTGCCAGCAGCGATTCACAGGGGGCGCGGAACGGGGAGCTGTTTTTT.

The table lists this clonotype with a few counts. V and J are TRBV5-1 and TRBJ2-2, with a possible D match to TRBD2 (5 bases). CDR3 length: 14 residues. Germline CDR1 is SGHRS and CDR2 is YFSETQ. Deletions cut 5 bases from V and 0 bases from J, with 8 bases between. Here the CDR3 reads CASSPGSNTGELFF. CDR3 sequence (DNA): TGCGCCAGCAGTCCGGGGTCGAACACCGGGGAGCTGTTTTTT.